This T cell receptor (beta chain) stems from a study of CD8 T cells in ankylosing spondylitis. Study-wide points: Several of the motif variants were reported before in synovial fluid and blood from reactive arthritis. Characteristic of ankylosing spondylitis blood, it appeared, was a TCR beta motif comprising roughly 8 highly homologous variants.

MiXCR, run by TCRdb on the 5' RACE reads, gives a single entry per CDR3 protein. The data show 750,000 to 850,000 distinct CDR3 sequences, 12% seen once. Germline V gene lookup returns CDR1 MDHEN and CDR2 SYDVKM. The CDR3 spans 15 residues. Trimming took 10 bases from V and 6 from J; bases not matched to a gene: 14. As regards this clonotype: The target antigen is unknown.

Material for sequencing was blood, either unsorted or a sorted T cell fraction (not recorded which). This receptor was obtained from a male donor with ankylosing spondylitis. The V call is TRBV28, the J call TRBJ1-5; 8 bases agree with TRBD1. CDR3 region: CATIYGTGKGQPQHF. In DNA form, the CDR3 reads TGTGCCACCATATATGGGACAGGAAAGGGTCAGCCCCAGCATTTT.